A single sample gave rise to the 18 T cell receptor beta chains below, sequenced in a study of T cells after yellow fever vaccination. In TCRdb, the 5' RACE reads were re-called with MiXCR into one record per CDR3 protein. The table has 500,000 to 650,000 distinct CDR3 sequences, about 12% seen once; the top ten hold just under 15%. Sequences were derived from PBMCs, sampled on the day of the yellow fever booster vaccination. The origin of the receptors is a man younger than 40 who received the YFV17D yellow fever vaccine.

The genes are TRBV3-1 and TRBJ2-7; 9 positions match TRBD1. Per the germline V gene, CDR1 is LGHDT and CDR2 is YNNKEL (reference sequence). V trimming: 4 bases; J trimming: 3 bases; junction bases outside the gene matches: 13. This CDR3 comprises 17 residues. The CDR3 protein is CASSRPRTGARVYEQYF. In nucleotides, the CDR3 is TGTGCCAGCAGCCGCCCGAGGACAGGGGCAAGGGTCTACGAGCAGTACTTC.

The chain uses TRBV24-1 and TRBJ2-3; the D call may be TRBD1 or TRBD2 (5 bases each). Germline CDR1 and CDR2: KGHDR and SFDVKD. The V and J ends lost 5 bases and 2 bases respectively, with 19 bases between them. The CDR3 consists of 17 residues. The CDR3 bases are TGTGCCACCAGTGGAGGTCTACGGGGCATTGACACAGATACGCAGTATTTT. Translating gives CATSGGLRGIDTDTQYF.

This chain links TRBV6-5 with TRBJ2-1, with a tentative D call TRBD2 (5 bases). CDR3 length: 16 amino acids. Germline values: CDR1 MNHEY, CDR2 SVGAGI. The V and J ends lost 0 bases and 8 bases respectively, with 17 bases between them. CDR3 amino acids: CASSYSTTLLRDEQFF. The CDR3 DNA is TGTGCCAGCAGTTACTCGACTACCCTATTAAGGGATGAGCAGTTCTTC.

The CDR3 bases are TGTGCCAGCAGCTTAGCCGGACAGACAACCTACGAGCAGTACTTC. Its protein is CASSLAGQTTYEQYF. This chain connects TRBV7-2 to TRBJ2-7; D may be TRBD1 (6 bases). The V gene's germline CDR1 is SGHTA and CDR2 FQGNSA. This CDR3 contains 15 residues. Trimming removed 0 bases at V and 2 bases at J, with 11 bases between.

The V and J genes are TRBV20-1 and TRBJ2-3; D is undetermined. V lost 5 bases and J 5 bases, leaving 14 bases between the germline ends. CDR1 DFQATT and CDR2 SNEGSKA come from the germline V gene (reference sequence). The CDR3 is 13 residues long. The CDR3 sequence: CSAVNPGLDTQYF. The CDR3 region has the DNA TGCAGTGCTGTCAACCCGGGCCTAGATACGCAGTATTTT.

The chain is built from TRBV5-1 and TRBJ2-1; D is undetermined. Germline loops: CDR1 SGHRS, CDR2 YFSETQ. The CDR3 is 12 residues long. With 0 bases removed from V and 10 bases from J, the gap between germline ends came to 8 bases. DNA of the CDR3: TGCGCCAGCAGCTTGGACCCCGTGGAGCAGTTCTTC. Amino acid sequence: CASSLDPVEQFF.

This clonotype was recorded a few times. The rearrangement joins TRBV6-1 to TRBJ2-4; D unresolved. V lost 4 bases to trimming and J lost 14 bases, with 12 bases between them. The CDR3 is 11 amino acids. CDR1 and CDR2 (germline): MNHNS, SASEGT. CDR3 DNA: TGTGCCAGCAGTGCTGTCAAGAACAAGTACTTC. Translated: CASSAVKNKYF.

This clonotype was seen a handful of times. The CDR3 region is CASSFAGGNIQYF. The CDR3 region has the DNA TGTGCCAGCAGTTTCGCGGGTGGAAACATTCAGTACTTC. The chain uses TRBV12-3 or TRBV12-4 and TRBJ2-4; a weak D match, TRBD2 (5 bases). The CDR3 is made up of 13 amino acids. Trimming removed 3 bases at V and 6 bases at J, with 9 bases between.

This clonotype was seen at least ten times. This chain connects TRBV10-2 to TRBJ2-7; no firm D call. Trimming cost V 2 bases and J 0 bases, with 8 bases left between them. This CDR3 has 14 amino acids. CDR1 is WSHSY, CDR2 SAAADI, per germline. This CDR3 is CASSEVGYSYEQYF. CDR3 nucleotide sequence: TGCGCCAGCAGTGAGGTGGGTTACTCCTACGAGCAGTACTTC.

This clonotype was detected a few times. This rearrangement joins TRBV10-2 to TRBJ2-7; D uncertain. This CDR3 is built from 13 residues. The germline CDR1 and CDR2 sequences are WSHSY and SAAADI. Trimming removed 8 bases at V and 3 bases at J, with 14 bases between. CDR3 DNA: TGCGCCAGCCTCCCCCCCAGCCGCTACGAGCAGTACTTC. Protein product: CASLPPSRYEQYF.

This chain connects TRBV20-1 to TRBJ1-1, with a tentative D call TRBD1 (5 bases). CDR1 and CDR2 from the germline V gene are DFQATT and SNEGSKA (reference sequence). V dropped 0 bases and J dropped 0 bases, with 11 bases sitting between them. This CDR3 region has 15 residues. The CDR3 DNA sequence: TGCAGTGCTAGAGATCTGGCAGGGATGAACACTGAAGCTTTCTTT. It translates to CSARDLAGMNTEAFF.

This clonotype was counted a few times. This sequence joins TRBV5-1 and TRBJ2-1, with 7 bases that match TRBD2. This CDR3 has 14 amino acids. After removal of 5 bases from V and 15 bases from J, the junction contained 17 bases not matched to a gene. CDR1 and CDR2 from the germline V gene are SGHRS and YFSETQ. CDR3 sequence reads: CASRRGSEGTMWFF. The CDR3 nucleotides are TGCGCCAGCAGGCGTGGGTCGGAGGGGACTATGTGGTTCTTC.

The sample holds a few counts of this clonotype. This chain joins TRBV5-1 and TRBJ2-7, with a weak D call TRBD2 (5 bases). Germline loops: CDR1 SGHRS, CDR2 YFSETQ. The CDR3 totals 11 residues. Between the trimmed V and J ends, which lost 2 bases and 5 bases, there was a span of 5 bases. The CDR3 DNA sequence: TGCGCCAGCAGCTTCGGGGACGAGCAGTACTTC. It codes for CASSFGDEQYF.

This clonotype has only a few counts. CDR3 loop: CSVEKGDVLHEQFF. The DNA for the CDR3 is TGCAGCGTTGAAAAGGGGGATGTGCTCCATGAGCAGTTCTTC. The chain has TRBV29-1 and TRBJ2-1; D is perhaps TRBD1 (6 bases). Germline V gene lookup returns CDR1 SQVTM and CDR2 ANQGSEA. The CDR3 totals 14 residues. Trimming removed 2 bases at V and 8 bases at J, with 16 bases between.

The CDR3 nucleotides are TGTGCCAGCAATGTTTACGGGAGTGAGACCCAGTACTTC. Its protein product is CASNVYGSETQYF. This sequence joins TRBV6-2 or TRBV6-3 and TRBJ2-5, with D possibly being TRBD2 (6 bases). Trimming cost V 7 bases and J 5 bases, with 14 bases left between them. CDR1 and CDR2 (germline): MNHEY, SVGEGT. The CDR3 is 13 amino acids.

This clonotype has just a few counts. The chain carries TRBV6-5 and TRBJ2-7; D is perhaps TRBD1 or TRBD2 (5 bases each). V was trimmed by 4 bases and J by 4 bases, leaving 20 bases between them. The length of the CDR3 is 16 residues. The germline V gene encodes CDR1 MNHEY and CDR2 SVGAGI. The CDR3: CASSFYRVTGGYEQYF. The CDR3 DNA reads TGTGCCAGCAGTTTCTACCGGGTAACAGGCGGGTACGAGCAGTACTTC.

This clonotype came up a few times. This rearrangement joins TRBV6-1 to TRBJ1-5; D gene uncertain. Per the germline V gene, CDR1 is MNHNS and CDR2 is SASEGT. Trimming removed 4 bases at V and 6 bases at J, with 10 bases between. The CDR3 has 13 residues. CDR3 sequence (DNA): TGTGCCAGCAGTGCTCAATCGGGTCAGCCCCAGCATTTT. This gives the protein CASSAQSGQPQHF.

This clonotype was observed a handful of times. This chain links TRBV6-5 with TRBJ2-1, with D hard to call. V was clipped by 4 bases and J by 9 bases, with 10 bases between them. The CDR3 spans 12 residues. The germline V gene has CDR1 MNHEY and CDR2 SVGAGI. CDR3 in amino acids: CASSFPASEQFF. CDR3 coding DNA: TGTGCCAGCAGTTTTCCTGCGAGTGAGCAGTTCTTC.